The 5 T cell receptor beta chains in this list originate from one sample, sequenced in a study of blood T cell repertoires in COVID-19. Measured with immunoSEQ multiplex PCR; TCRdb has only the in-frame clones, and not every one. The data show 360,000 or so clones, 80% to 85% seen once. The specimen was PBMCs or T cells enriched from blood (not recorded which). These TCRs come from a woman aged 45-60 years who had recovered from COVID-19.

This clone was counted a single time. The chain has TRBV19 and TRBJ2-7; no reliable D call. CDR1 is LNHDA and CDR2 is SQIVND in the germline V gene (reference sequence). This CDR3 region has 14 residues. V lost 4 bases and J lost 4, with 14 bases in between. CDR3 in DNA: TGTGCCAGTAGTACGGTGGCTTTCGGGTACGAGCAGTACTTC. This sequence encodes CASSTVAFGYEQYF.

The V gene is TRBV12-5, the J gene TRBJ2-1; 7 bases line up with TRBD2. V lost 2 bases, J lost 7 bases, and 14 bases stayed unmatched. This CDR3 has 17 residues. CDR1 and CDR2 from the germline V gene are LGHNT and FRNRAP. The CDR3 nucleotides read TGTGCTAGTGGTTTGCCCCTGGGGGGGGTCGGGTGGAATGAGCAGTTCTTC. Its translation: CASGLPLGGVGWNEQFF.

This sequence joins TRBV7-2 and TRBJ2-5; 7 bases are a match to TRBD1. The CDR3 has 14 residues. With 6 bases clipped from V and 3 bases from J, the junction kept 7 bases outside the gene matches. Germline-derived CDR1 and CDR2 are SGHTA and FQGNSA. CDR3 region: CASSPGTVKETQYF. CDR3 sequence (DNA): TGTGCCAGCAGTCCCGGGACAGTAAAAGAGACCCAGTACTTC.

This clone came up once. The V call is TRBV3-1 (or the pseudogene TRBV3-2), the J call TRBJ2-2; 14 bases line up with TRBD2. J lost 6 bases, V lost 4 bases, and 1 base had no gene match. This CDR3 has 15 amino acids. Germline-derived CDR1 and CDR2 are LGHDT and YNNKEL (reference sequence). The CDR3 loop reads CASSRLAGGPGELFF. The CDR3 DNA reads TGTGCCAGCAGCCGACTAGCGGGAGGGCCCGGGGAGCTGTTTTTT.

The chain is built from TRBV7-6 and TRBJ2-1; D possibly corresponds to TRBD2 (6 bases). V lost 1 base and J lost 0, with 13 bases in between. Germline CDR1 and CDR2: SGHVS and FNYEAQ. This CDR3 contains 17 residues. For the CDR3, the DNA is TGTGCCAGCAGCTTAGGGGCGGGGCCTAGCTCCTACAATGAGCAGTTCTTC. Encoded protein: CASSLGAGPSSYNEQFF.